This entry features one T cell receptor beta chain sequence. These data are taken from a study of blood T cell repertoires in COVID-19. This CDR3 contains 15 residues. Germline CDR1 LNHDA, CDR2 SQIVND (reference sequence). V lost 6 bases, J lost 4 bases, and 15 bases lay in between. In the authors' methods: Cell counts per sample came from amplifying reference gene primers. The protocol was immunoSEQ multiplex PCR, while the TCRdb copy is restricted to in-frame clones and leaves out a portion. The DNA gave D and trimming, while V, J and clone size come from that table. The sample contains fewer than 200,000 clones, about 85% of which appear only once. During active infection, Seattle patients enrolled and were then monitored through disease.

The material sequenced was peripheral blood. V usage is TRBV19 and J usage is TRBJ1-4; tentative D call: TRBD1 (5 bases). This TCR derives from a woman aged 55 to 70 with COVID-19, enrolled during active disease. This CDR3 reads CASRGLDMFNEKLFF. The CDR3 DNA is TGTGCCAGTAGGGGGCTGGACATGTTTAATGAAAAACTGTTTTTT.